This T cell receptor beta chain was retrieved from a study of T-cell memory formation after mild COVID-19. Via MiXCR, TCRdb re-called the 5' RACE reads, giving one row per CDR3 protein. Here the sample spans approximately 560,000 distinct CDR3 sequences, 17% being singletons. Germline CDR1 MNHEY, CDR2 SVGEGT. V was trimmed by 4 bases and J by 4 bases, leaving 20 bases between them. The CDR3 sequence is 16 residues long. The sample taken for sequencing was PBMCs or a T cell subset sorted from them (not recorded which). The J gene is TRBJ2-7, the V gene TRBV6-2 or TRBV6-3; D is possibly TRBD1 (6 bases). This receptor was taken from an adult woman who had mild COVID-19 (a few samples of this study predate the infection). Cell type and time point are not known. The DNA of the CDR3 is TGTGCCAGCAGTTTTCCCCCGGACAGAGTTGTATACGAGCAGTACTTC. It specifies CASSFPPDRVVYEQYF.